The clone carrying this T cell receptor (beta chain) was detected many times. Preparing the TCRbeta library involved the use of unique molecular identifiers. TCRdb re-called the PCR reads with MiXCR, one entry per CDR3 protein. This sample yields 200,000 to 250,000 distinct CDR3 sequences, of which roughly a tenth are seen a single time; approximately 6.2% belongs to the top ten. V lost 6 bases to trimming and J lost 4 bases, with 10 bases between them. CDR3 length equals 13 residues. Germline-derived CDR1 and CDR2 are DFQATT and SNEGSKA (reference sequence). The data derive from a study of T-cell reconstitution after alpha-beta-depleted transplantation in children.

The source is a human donor who donated a stem cell graft to a child with acute lymphoblastic leukemia. The rearrangement uses TRBV20-1 and TRBJ1-6; a weak D match, TRBD1 (5 bases). This material consisted of PBMCs from the stem cell graft donor, taken from the stem cell graft. The CDR3 DNA reads TGCAGTGCGGTTAGACAGTATAATTCACCCCTCCACTTT. The encoded protein is CSAVRQYNSPLHF.